Below are 29 T cell receptor beta chains sequenced from a single sample in a study of cytotoxic CD8 clonotypes in ibrutinib-treated CLL. Assay: immunoSEQ multiplex PCR; the TCRdb copy retains only in-frame clones and omits some. The profile shows more than 200,000 clones, 60% to 80% of them singletons. The material sequenced was PBMCs, taken after 12 months of ibrutinib treatment. Receptors originate from a human donor with chronic lymphocytic leukemia.

In this sample, this clone turned up once. V gene TRBV11-2 combines with J gene TRBJ1-2; 9 bases fit TRBD1. V gave up 5 bases and J gave up 7 bases; unmatched junction bases: 8. The CDR3 has 14 residues. The germline gives CDR1 SGHAT, CDR2 FQNNGV. CDR3 residues: CASSPRDRATGYTF. As DNA, the CDR3 is TGTGCCAGCAGCCCGCGGGACAGGGCGACTGGCTACACCTTC.

A single count supports this clone. V gene TRBV30 combines with J gene TRBJ1-1; 12 nucleotides agree with TRBD1. The CDR3 totals 15 residues. Germline V gene lookup returns CDR1 GTSNPN and CDR2 SVGIG (reference sequence). The trim removed 5 bases at V and 11 bases at J, leaving 15 bases unmatched. The CDR3 protein is CAWGGQGTGGGRAFF. CDR3 bases: TGTGCCTGGGGCGGCCAAGGGACAGGGGGCGGTCGGGCTTTCTTT.

The chain employs TRBV9 and TRBJ2-3; D is ambiguous. CDR1 SGDLS and CDR2 YYNGEE come from the germline V gene. V was trimmed by 2 bases and J by 4 bases, leaving 14 bases between them. The CDR3 contains 15 residues. The CDR3 nucleotides read TGTGCCAGCAGCGTCCTTTCTTCTGATGCAGATACGCAGTATTTT. Its protein is CASSVLSSDADTQYF.

V usage is TRBV6-5 and J usage is TRBJ1-2; D not resolved. The CDR3 has 13 amino acids. V shed 0 bases and J shed 4 bases, with 6 bases lying between them. Germline V gene data show CDR1 as MNHEY and CDR2 as SVGAGI. The CDR3 spells CASSYSRSYGYTF. Here the CDR3 DNA reads TGTGCCAGCAGTTACTCCCGGTCCTATGGCTACACCTTC.

This clone appeared a few times. The chain combines TRBV9 with TRBJ2-3, with 13 bases fitting TRBD2. The CDR3 contains 16 residues. After removal of 4 bases from V and 6 bases from J, the junction contained 8 bases not matched to a gene. Germline assignment: CDR1 SGDLS and CDR2 YYNGEE. In DNA, the CDR3 is TGTGCCAGCAGCCCGATGACTAGCGGGGGGACGGATACGCAGTATTTT. As protein: CASSPMTSGGTDTQYF.

V gene TRBV19 combines with J gene TRBJ2-1, with 7 bases lining up with TRBD2. The CDR3 sequence is 14 residues long. Looked up from germline, CDR1 is LNHDA and CDR2 is SQIVND (reference sequence). Trimming at V came to 3 bases and at J to 6 bases, leaving 5 bases not matched to a gene. The CDR3 sequence is CASSIGGLVNEQFF. The CDR3 nucleotides read TGTGCCAGTAGTATTGGAGGACTAGTCAATGAGCAGTTCTTC.

This chain joins TRBV4-1 and TRBJ1-1; D gene unclear. Germline V lookup: CDR1 MGHRA, CDR2 YSYEKL. The V end lost 3 bases, the J end lost 3 bases, and 11 bases lay between the germline ends. There are 14 residues in the CDR3. The CDR3 region has the DNA TGCGCCAGCAGCCAGGACCCCGGGTACACTGAAGCTTTCTTT. It codes for CASSQDPGYTEAFF.

V gene TRBV29-1 combines with J gene TRBJ2-7, with 10 bases aligning to TRBD2. V shed 2 bases, J shed 5 bases, and the junction held 15 bases outside the gene matches. The CDR3 spans 17 residues. Per germline, CDR1 SQVTM and CDR2 ANQGSEA. The CDR3 nucleotides are TGCAGCGTTGAACTTACCCTACCTAGCGGGAGTTTCGACGAGCAGTACTTC. It encodes CSVELTLPSGSFDEQYF.

The chain carries TRBV25-1 and TRBJ2-1, with D hard to call. V lost 7 bases and J lost 3, with 4 bases in between. Germline CDR1 MGHDK, CDR2 SYGVNS. This CDR3 has 11 amino acids. CDR3 residues: CASIHYNEQFF. In DNA, the CDR3 is TGTGCCAGCATTCACTACAATGAGCAGTTCTTC.

The CDR3 spells CASSPERDEQFF. CDR3 DNA: TGTGCCAGCAGCCCCGAACGGGATGAGCAGTTCTTC. The J gene is TRBJ2-1, the V gene TRBV11-3; D is uncertain. The germline CDR1 and CDR2 sequences are SGHNT and YENEEA. The CDR3 has 12 residues. V dropped 5 bases and J dropped 8 bases, with 10 bases sitting between them.

The V call is TRBV30, the J call TRBJ2-1, with D perhaps TRBD2 (6 bases). Per germline, CDR1 GTSNPN and CDR2 SVGIG (reference sequence). The CDR3 runs 14 residues. The V gene lost 0 bases and the J gene lost 6 bases, with 12 bases spanning the gap. CDR3 sequence reads: CAWSVEGGVNEQFF. The CDR3 DNA sequence: TGTGCCTGGAGTGTGGAGGGAGGTGTCAATGAGCAGTTCTTC. The full variable domain, with the rest looked up from reference TRBV30 and TRBJ2-1, is SQTIHQWPATLVQPVGSPLSLECTVEGTSNPNLYWYRQAAGRGLQLLFYSVGIGQISSEVPQNLSASRPQDRQFILSSKKLLLSDSGFYLCAWSVEGGVNEQFFGPGTRLTVL.

This chain uses TRBV5-6 with TRBJ2-7; D could derive from TRBD1 or TRBD2 (5 bases each). The CDR3 extends over 14 amino acids. V was clipped by 0 bases and J by 7 bases, with 14 bases between them. The germline V gene encodes CDR1 SGHDT and CDR2 YYEEEE. CDR3 sequence (DNA): TGTGCCAGCAGCTTGGGGGACCGCTCTTCGGAGCAGTACTTC. Encoded protein: CASSLGDRSSEQYF.

DNA of the CDR3: TGTGCCTGGATCGGGGGCGCGACAAGCTATGGCTACACCTTC. Its translation: CAWIGGATSYGYTF. This rearrangement joins TRBV30 to TRBJ1-2; a weak D match, TRBD1 (6 bases). Germline lookup yields CDR1 GTSNPN and CDR2 SVGIG (reference sequence). V was shortened by 4 bases and J by 4 bases, with 16 bases between the two germline ends. The CDR3 contains 14 residues.

The J gene is TRBJ1-3, the V gene TRBV2; a weak D match, TRBD1 (5 bases). The V gene's germline CDR1 is SNHLY and CDR2 FYNNEI. The V end lost 6 bases, the J end lost 0 bases, and 9 bases lay between the germline ends. The CDR3 is 14 amino acids. The CDR3 spells CASSVTGSGNTIYF. In DNA, the CDR3 is TGTGCCAGCAGCGTAACAGGCTCTGGAAACACCATATATTTT.

J is TRBJ2-7 and V is TRBV5-1; 10 nucleotides agree with TRBD2. Looked up from germline, CDR1 is SGHRS and CDR2 is YFSETQ. This CDR3 comprises 16 residues. The V gene end was trimmed by 0 bases and the J gene end by 4 bases; junction bases not matched to a gene: 7. The CDR3 is CASSLGTLAGLYEQYF. The CDR3 DNA reads as TGCGCCAGCAGCTTGGGAACACTAGCGGGGTTATACGAGCAGTACTTC.

This clone came up once. This sequence joins TRBV30 and TRBJ1-2; D gene unclear. Germline loops: CDR1 GTSNPN, CDR2 SVGIG (reference sequence). This CDR3 is built from 14 residues. The V end lost 0 bases, the J end lost 3 bases, and 11 bases lay between the germline ends. CDR3 protein: CAWSVRTGHYGYTF. In DNA form, the CDR3 reads TGTGCCTGGAGTGTACGTACGGGCCACTATGGCTACACCTTC.

V and J are TRBV9 and TRBJ1-2, with a tentative D call TRBD1 (6 bases). The V gene's germline CDR1 is SGDLS and CDR2 YYNGEE. The CDR3 spans 13 residues. V lost 4 bases and J 3 bases, leaving 10 bases between the germline ends. CDR3 coding DNA: TGTGCCAGCAGCCGACAGGAGTACTATGGCTACACCTTC. Amino acids: CASSRQEYYGYTF.

The chain carries TRBV30 and TRBJ2-3, with a possible D match to TRBD1 (6 bases). The germline gives CDR1 GTSNPN, CDR2 SVGIG (reference sequence). This CDR3 has 11 residues. V lost 7 bases to trimming and J lost 5 bases, with 10 bases between them. The CDR3 reads CAYQGKDTQYF. The CDR3 nucleotides are TGTGCCTACCAGGGGAAAGATACGCAGTATTTT.

This sequence joins TRBV11-2 and TRBJ2-7; the D gene is possibly TRBD1 (6 bases). V gave up 4 bases and J gave up 4 bases, with 14 bases separating them. The germline gives CDR1 SGHAT, CDR2 FQNNGV. The CDR3 spans 14 residues. The CDR3 loop reads CASSWAGTLYEQYF. The CDR3 region has the DNA TGTGCCAGCAGCTGGGCCGGGACACTATACGAGCAGTACTTC.

This chain uses TRBV18 with TRBJ2-7, with 9 bases that match TRBD1. CDR1 is KGHSH and CDR2 is LQKENI in the germline V gene. Losses at the gene ends were 2 bases for V and 7 bases for J; bases not matched to a gene: 9. The CDR3 sequence is 15 residues long. CDR3 loop: CASSPTGQGLGEQYF. Written as DNA, the CDR3 is TGTGCCAGCTCACCAACGGGACAGGGCTTAGGAGAGCAGTACTTC.

V is TRBV4-1 and J is TRBJ1-3; 7 bases fit TRBD1. CDR1 and CDR2 from the germline V gene are MGHRA and YSYEKL. This CDR3 is built from 16 residues. The V and J ends lost 3 bases and 2 bases, in that order; junction bases with no gene match: 7. The DNA for the CDR3 is TGCGCCAGCAGCCACGGAGAGGGGGCGGCTGGAAACACCATATATTTT. Translation: CASSHGEGAAGNTIYF.

V usage is TRBV7-9 and J usage is TRBJ2-1; TRBD2 agrees at 9 bases. The V gene end was trimmed by 2 bases and the J gene end by 5 bases; junction bases not matched to a gene: 7. The CDR3 sequence is 16 residues long. Germline V gives CDR1 SEHNR, CDR2 FQNEAQ (reference sequence). CDR3 coding DNA: TGTGCCAGCAGCTTATACGGGCGACTAGCGGACAATGAGCAGTTCTTC. Encoded protein: CASSLYGRLADNEQFF.

V is TRBV21-1 and J is TRBJ2-7; TRBD1 is taken as the D call from the table, unchecked against the DNA. TRBV21-1 is tagged as a pseudogene. This CDR3 region has 15 residues. In nucleotides, the CDR3 is TGTGCCAGCAGCAGCTCAACAGGGGGCCGGAACGAGCAGTACTTC. Its protein product is CASSSSTGGRNEQYF.

This rearrangement joins TRBV11-2 to TRBJ1-2; D gene unclear. Germline V gene data show CDR1 as SGHAT and CDR2 as FQNNGV. The CDR3 totals 13 residues. The V end was cut by 1 base, the J end by 6 bases, with 9 bases between. Written as DNA, the CDR3 is TGTGCCAGCAGCTTAGTCCCGGATAATGGCTACACCTTC. Protein sequence: CASSLVPDNGYTF.

The chain is built from TRBV7-9 and TRBJ1-5, with D possibly matching TRBD1 (6 bases). There are 15 residues in the CDR3. V gave up 4 bases and J gave up 2 bases, with 12 bases separating them. Looked up from germline, CDR1 is SEHNR and CDR2 is FQNEAQ (reference sequence). CDR3 residues: CASSSGGAGNQPQHF. CDR3 DNA sequence: TGTGCCAGCAGCTCTGGGGGCGCGGGCAATCAGCCCCAGCATTTT.

V gene TRBV5-4 combines with J gene TRBJ2-7; TRBD1 aligns across 9 bases. V gave up 1 base and J gave up 5 bases; unmatched junction bases: 4. Germline CDR1 is SGHNT and CDR2 is YYREEE (reference sequence). This CDR3 is built from 14 residues. CDR3 sequence reads: CASSLTNRGHEQYF. CDR3 nucleotides: TGTGCCAGCAGCTTGACAAACAGGGGGCACGAGCAGTACTTC.

The chain employs TRBV5-1 and TRBJ1-4; weak D call: TRBD1 (6 bases). V was cut by 1 base and J by 4 bases, with 11 bases left in between. This CDR3 has 15 residues. The germline gives CDR1 SGHRS, CDR2 YFSETQ. The CDR3 region has the DNA TGCGCCAGCAGCTTGACCGGACAGCTTAATGAAAAACTGTTTTTT. This encodes CASSLTGQLNEKLFF.

The chain is built from TRBV5-6 and TRBJ1-1; D gene unclear. The CDR3 is 13 residues long. V lost 0 bases and J lost 7, with 10 bases in between. CDR1 is SGHDT, CDR2 YYEEEE, per germline. CDR3 amino acids: CASSLEDTIEAFF. In DNA, the CDR3 is TGTGCCAGCAGCTTGGAAGACACCATTGAAGCTTTCTTT. Based on the CDR3 plus reference TRBV5-6 and TRBJ1-1, the full variable domain is DAGVTQSPTHLIKTRGQQVTLRCSPKSGHDTVSWYQQALGQGPQFIFQYYEEEERQRGNFPDRFSGHQFPNYSSELNVNALLLGDSALYLCASSLEDTIEAFFGQGTRLTVV.

The sample holds a few counts of this clone. The V and J genes are TRBV11-3 and TRBJ2-7, with D hard to call. Trimming shortened V by 0 bases and J by 8 bases, and 8 bases separated the two germline ends. The CDR3 sequence is 12 residues long. The germline V gene encodes CDR1 SGHNT and CDR2 YENEEA. The CDR3 region is CASSLDRGKQYF. The CDR3 DNA sequence: TGTGCCAGCAGCTTAGATCGTGGGAAGCAGTACTTC.